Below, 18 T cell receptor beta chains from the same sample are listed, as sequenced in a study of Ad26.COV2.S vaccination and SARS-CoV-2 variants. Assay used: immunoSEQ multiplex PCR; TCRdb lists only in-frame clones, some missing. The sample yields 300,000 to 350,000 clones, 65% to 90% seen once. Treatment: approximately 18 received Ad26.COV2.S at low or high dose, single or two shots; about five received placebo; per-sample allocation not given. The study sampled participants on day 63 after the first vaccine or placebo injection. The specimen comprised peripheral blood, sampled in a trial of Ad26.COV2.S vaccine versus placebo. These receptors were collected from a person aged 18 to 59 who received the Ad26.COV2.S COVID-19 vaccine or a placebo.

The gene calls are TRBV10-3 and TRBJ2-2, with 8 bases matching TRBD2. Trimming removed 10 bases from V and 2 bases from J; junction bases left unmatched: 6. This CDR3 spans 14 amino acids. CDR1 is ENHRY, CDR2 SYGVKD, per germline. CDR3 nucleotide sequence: TGTGCCACGGGTAGCGGGATAAACACCGGGGAGCTGTTTTTT. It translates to CATGSGINTGELFF.

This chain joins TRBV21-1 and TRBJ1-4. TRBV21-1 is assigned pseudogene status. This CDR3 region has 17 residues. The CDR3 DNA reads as TGTGCCAGCAGCAATCGCTATCGGGGGGGGCCCGATGGATGGCTGTTTTTT. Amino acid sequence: CASSNRYRGGPDGWLFF.

The CDR3 DNA sequence: TGTGCCAGCAGATTACAGGGGGAAGCTTTCTTT. Translated: CASRLQGEAFF. The J gene is TRBJ1-1, the V gene TRBV12-3 or TRBV12-4; TRBD1 aligns across 7 bases. V dropped 6 bases and J dropped 8; count of bases not matched to a gene: 3. The CDR3 consists of 11 residues.

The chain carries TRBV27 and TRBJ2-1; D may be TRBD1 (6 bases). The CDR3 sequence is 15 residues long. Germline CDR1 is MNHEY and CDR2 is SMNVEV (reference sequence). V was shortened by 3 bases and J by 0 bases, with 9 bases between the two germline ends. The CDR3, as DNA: TGTGCCAGCAGTTTCCAGGGGATCTCCTACAATGAGCAGTTCTTC. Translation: CASSFQGISYNEQFF.

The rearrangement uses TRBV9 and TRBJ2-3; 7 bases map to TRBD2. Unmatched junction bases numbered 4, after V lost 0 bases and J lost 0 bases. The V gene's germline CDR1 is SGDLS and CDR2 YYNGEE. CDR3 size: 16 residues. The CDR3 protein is CASSVVSGSSTDTQYF. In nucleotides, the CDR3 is TGTGCCAGCAGCGTAGTTAGCGGGTCTAGCACAGATACGCAGTATTTT.

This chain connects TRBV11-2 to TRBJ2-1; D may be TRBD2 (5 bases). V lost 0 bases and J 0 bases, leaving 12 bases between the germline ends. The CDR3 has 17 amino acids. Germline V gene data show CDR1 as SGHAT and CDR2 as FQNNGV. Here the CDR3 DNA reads TGTGCCAGCAGCTTAGAGTCTAGCCGGAGCTCCTACAATGAGCAGTTCTTC. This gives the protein CASSLESSRSSYNEQFF. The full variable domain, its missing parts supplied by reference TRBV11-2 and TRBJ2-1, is EAGVAQSPRYKIIEKRQSVAFWCNPISGHATLYWYQQILGQGPKLLIQFQNNGVVDDSQLPKDRFSAERLKGVDSTLKIQPAKLEDSAVYLCASSLESSRSSYNEQFFGPGTRLTVL.

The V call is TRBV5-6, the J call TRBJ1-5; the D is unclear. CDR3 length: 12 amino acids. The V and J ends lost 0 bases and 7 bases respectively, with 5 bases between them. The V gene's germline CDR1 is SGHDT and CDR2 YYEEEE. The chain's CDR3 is CASSLADQPQHF. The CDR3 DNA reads TGTGCCAGCAGCTTGGCCGACCAGCCCCAGCATTTT.

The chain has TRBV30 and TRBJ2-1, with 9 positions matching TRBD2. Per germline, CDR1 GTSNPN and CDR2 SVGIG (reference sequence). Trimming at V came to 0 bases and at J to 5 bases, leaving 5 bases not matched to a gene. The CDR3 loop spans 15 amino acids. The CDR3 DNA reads TGTGCCTGGAGTGTGGGTAGCGGGAGCGACAATGAGCAGTTCTTC. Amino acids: CAWSVGSGSDNEQFF. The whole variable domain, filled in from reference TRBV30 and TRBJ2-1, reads SQTIHQWPATLVQPVGSPLSLECTVEGTSNPNLYWYRQAAGRGLQLLFYSVGIGQISSEVPQNLSASRPQDRQFILSSKKLLLSDSGFYLCAWSVGSGSDNEQFFGPGTRLTVL.

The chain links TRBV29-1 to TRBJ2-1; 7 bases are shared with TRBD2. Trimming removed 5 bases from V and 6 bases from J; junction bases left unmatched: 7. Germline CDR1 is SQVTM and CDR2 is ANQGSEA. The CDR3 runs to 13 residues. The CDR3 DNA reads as TGCAGCGTTAGGGGACTACACACCAATGAGCAGTTCTTC. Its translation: CSVRGLHTNEQFF.

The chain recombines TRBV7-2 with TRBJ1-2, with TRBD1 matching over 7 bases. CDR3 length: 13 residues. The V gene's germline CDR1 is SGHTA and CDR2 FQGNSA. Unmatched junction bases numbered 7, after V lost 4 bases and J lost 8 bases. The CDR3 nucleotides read TGTGCCAGCAGCTCCGGGACAGTAGCCGGCTACACCTTC. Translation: CASSSGTVAGYTF. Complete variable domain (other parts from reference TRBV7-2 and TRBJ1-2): GAGVSQSPSNKVTEKGKDVELRCDPISGHTALYWYRQSLGQGLEFLIYFQGNSAPDKSGLPSDRFSAERTGGSVSTLTIQRTQQEDSAVYLCASSSGTVAGYTFGSGTRLTVV.

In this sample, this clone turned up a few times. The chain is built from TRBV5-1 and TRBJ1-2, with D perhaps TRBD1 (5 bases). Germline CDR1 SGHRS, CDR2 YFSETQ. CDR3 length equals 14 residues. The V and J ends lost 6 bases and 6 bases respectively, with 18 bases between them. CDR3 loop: CASKRARGVHGYTF. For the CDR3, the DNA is TGCGCCAGCAAGCGTGCCCGAGGGGTGCATGGCTACACCTTC.

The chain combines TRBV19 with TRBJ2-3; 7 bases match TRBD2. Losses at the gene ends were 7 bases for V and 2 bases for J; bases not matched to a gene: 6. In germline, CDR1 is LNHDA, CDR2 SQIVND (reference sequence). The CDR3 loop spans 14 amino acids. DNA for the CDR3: TGTGCCAGTACGGCTAGCGGAAACACAGATACGCAGTATTTT. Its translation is CASTASGNTDTQYF. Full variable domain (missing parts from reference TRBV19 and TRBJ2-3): DGGITQSPKYLFRKEGQNVTLSCEQNLNHDAMYWYRQDPGQGLRLIYYSQIVNDFQKGDIAEGYSVSREKKESFPLTVTSAQKNPTAFYLCASTASGNTDTQYFGPGTRLTVL.

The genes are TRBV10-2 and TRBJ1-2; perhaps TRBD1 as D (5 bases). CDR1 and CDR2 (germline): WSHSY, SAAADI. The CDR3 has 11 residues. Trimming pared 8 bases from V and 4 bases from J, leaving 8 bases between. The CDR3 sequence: CASWGGYGYTF. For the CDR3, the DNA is TGCGCCAGCTGGGGCGGCTATGGCTACACCTTC.

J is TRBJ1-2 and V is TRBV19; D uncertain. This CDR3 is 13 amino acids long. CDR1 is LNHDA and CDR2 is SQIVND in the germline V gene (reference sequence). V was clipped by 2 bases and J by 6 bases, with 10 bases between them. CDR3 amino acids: CASSIKPWDGYTF. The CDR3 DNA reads TGTGCCAGTAGTATAAAACCCTGGGATGGCTACACCTTC.

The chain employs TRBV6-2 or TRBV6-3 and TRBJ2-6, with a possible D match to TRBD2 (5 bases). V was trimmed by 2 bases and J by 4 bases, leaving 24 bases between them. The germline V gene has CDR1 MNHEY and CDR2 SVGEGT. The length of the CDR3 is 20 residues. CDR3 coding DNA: TGTGCCAGCAGTTACGGTGGACTTCGGCTGTTGAATAGGGGGGCCAACGTCCTGACTTTC. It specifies CASSYGGLRLLNRGANVLTF.

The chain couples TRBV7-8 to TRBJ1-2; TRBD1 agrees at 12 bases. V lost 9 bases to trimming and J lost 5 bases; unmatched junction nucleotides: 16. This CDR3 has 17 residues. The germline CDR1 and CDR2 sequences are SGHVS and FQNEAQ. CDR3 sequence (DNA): TGTGCCAGTGAAAGCTTATATGGGACAGGGGGCTATTATGGCTACACCTTC. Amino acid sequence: CASESLYGTGGYYGYTF. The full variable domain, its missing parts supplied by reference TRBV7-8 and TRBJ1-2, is GAGVSQSPRYKVAKRGQDVALRCDPISGHVSLFWYQQALGQGPEFLTYFQNEAQLDKSGLPSDRFFAERPEGSVSTLKIQRTQQEDSAVYLCASESLYGTGGYYGYTFGSGTRLTVV.

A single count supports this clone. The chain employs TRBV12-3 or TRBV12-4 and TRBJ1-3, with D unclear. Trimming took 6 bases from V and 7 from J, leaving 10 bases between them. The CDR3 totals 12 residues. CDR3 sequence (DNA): TGTGCCAGCAGAACAAGGAGCAACACCATATATTTT. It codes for CASRTRSNTIYF.

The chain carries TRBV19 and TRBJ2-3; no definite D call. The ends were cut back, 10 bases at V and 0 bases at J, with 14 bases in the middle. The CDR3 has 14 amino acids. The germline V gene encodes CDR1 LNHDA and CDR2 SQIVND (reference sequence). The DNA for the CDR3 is TGTGCCACCACCGGATCTTCTAGCACAGATACGCAGTATTTT. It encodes CATTGSSSTDTQYF.